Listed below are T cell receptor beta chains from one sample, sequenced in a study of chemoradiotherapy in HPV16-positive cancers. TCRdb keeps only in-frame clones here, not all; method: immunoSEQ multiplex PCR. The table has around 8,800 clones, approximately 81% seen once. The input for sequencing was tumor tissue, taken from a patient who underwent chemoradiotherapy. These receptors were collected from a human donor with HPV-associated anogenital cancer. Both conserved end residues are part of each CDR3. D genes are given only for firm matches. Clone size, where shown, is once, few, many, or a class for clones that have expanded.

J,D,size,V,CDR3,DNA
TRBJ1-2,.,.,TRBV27,CASSLYGPLSGYTF,TGTGCCAGCAGTTTATACGGACCTCTGAGCGGCTACACCTTC
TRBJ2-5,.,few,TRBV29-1,CSVEGSPWTPQETQYF,TGCAGCGTTGAAGGATCTCCCTGGACCCCACAAGAGACCCAGTACTTC
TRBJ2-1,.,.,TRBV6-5,CASRRAGEQFF,TGTGCCAGCAGGAGGGCCGGTGAGCAGTTCTTC
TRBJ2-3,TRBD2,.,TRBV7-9,CASSSQRGTTDTQYF,TGTGCCAGCAGCTCTCAGCGGGGCACCACAGATACGCAGTATTTT
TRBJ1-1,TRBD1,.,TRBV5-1,CASSHAGQGYTEAFF,TGCGCCAGCAGCCATGCTGGACAGGGATACACTGAAGCTTTCTTT
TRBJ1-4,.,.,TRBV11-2,CASSPGLLATNEKLFF,TGTGCCAGCAGCCCGGGACTTTTAGCAACTAATGAAAAACTGTTTTTT
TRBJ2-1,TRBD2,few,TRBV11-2,CASSPLAERYNEQFF,TGTGCCAGCAGCCCCCTAGCGGAGCGTTACAATGAGCAGTTCTTC
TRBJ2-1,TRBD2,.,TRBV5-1,CASSLLAGVDEQFF,TGCGCCAGCAGCCTCCTAGCGGGAGTTGATGAGCAGTTCTTC
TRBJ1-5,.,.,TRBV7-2,CASSLGPLGANQPQHF,TGTGCCAGCAGCTTAGGACCCCTCGGGGCCAATCAGCCCCAGCATTTT
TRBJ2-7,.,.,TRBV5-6,CASSSGVRRGEQYF,TGTGCCAGCAGCTCAGGGGTCAGGAGGGGCGAGCAGTACTTC
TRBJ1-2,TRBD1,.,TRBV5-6,CASTRGLDYGYTF,TGTGCCAGTACCAGGGGGCTCGACTATGGCTACACCTTC
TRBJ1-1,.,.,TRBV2,CASNRGGRYTEAFF,TGTGCCAGCAATAGAGGGGGGAGGTACACTGAAGCTTTCTTT
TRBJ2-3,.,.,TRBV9,CASSVRDAGGVSSTDTQYF,TGTGCCAGCAGCGTTAGGGACGCCGGAGGAGTCTCGAGCACAGATACGCAGTATTTT
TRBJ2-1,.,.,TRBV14,CASSYGGLSYNEQFF,TGTGCCAGCAGCTACGGGGGACTCTCCTACAATGAGCAGTTCTTC
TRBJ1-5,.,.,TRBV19,CASRRDRNQPQHF,TGTGCCAGTAGGAGGGATCGCAATCAGCCCCAGCATTTT
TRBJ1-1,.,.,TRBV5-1,CASSYLDGNTEAFF,TGCGCCAGCAGCTACCTCGACGGAAACACTGAAGCTTTCTTT
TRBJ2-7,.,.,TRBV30,CAWSWKGPPGYEQYF,TGTGCCTGGAGTTGGAAGGGACCGCCGGGGTACGAGCAGTACTTC
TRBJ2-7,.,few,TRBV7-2,CASRTTGVRAYEQYF,TGTGCCAGTAGAACGACTGGGGTCAGGGCCTACGAGCAGTACTTC
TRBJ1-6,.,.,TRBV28,CASSSAGEGSPLHF,TGTGCCAGCAGTTCTGCCGGGGAGGGATCACCCCTCCACTTT
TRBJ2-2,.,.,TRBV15,CATSKHRVPGELFF,TGTGCCACCAGCAAGCACAGGGTTCCCGGGGAGCTGTTTTTT
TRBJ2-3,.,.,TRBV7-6,CASSFPKLGSSTDTQYF,TGTGCCAGCAGCTTCCCCAAACTGGGATCTAGCACAGATACGCAGTATTTT
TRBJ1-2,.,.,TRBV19,CASSRIYKEDLYGYTF,TGTGCCAGTAGCCGGATTTATAAGGAAGACCTCTATGGCTACACCTTC
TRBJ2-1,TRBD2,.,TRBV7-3,CASSSTSGWDEQFF,TGTGCCAGCAGCTCGACTAGCGGGTGGGATGAGCAGTTCTTC
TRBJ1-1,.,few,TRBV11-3,CASRIAVNTEAFF,TGTGCCAGCAGGATCGCAGTGAACACTGAAGCTTTCTTT
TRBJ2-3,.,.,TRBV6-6,CATADGTDTQYF,TGTGCCACCGCGGACGGCACAGATACGCAGTATTTT
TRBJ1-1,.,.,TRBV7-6,CASSSRDTRNTEAFF,TGTGCCAGCAGCTCCCGGGACACGCGGAACACTGAAGCTTTCTTT
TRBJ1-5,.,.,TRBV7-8,CASSRQRSYNSNQPQHF,TGTGCCAGCAGCAGGCAACGGAGCTATAATAGCAATCAGCCCCAGCATTTT
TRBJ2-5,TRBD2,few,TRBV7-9,CASSGGLAGGPQETQYF,TGTGCCAGCAGCGGAGGACTAGCGGGAGGGCCTCAAGAGACCCAGTACTTC
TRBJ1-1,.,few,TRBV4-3,CASSRVWGATEAFF,TGCGCCAGCAGCCGGGTTTGGGGGGCAACTGAAGCTTTCTTT
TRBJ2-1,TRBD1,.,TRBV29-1,CSGREGDRQFF,TGCAGCGGCCGAGAGGGGGACAGGCAGTTCTTC
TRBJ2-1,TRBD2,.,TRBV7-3,CASSTASGATYNEQFF,TGTGCCAGCAGCACAGCTAGCGGAGCGACCTACAATGAGCAGTTCTTC
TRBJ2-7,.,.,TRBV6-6,CASSYWGEQYF,TGTGCCAGCAGTTACTGGGGCGAGCAGTACTTC
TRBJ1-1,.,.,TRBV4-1,CASSQDAGNTEAFF,TGCGCCAGCAGCCAAGACGCGGGGAACACTGAAGCTTTCTTT
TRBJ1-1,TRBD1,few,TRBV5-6,CASSLYRGAGGSNTEAFF,TGTGCCAGCAGCTTATACAGGGGAGCGGGGGGCTCGAACACTGAAGCTTTCTTT
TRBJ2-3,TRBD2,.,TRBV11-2,CASKSGASDTQYF,TGTGCCAGCAAGAGCGGGGCCTCGGATACGCAGTATTTT
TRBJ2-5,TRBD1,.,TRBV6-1,CASSPRQGPETQYF,TGTGCCAGCAGTCCGAGACAGGGGCCAGAGACCCAGTACTTC
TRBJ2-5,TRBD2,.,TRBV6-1,CASSGRGAETQYF,TGTGCCAGTAGCGGGAGAGGGGCTGAGACCCAGTACTTC
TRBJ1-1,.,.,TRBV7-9,CASSLGGYSEGTEAFF,TGTGCCAGCAGCTTAGGAGGGTACTCCGAAGGGACTGAAGCTTTCTTT
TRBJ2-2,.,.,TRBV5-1,CASSLAAQYTGELFF,TGCGCCAGCAGCTTGGCGGCTCAATACACCGGGGAGCTGTTTTTT
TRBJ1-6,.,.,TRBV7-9,CASSSPNSPLHF,TGTGCCAGCAGCTCCCCGAATTCACCCCTCCACTTT
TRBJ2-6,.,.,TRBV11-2,CASSPSGSGANVLTF,TGTGCCAGCAGCCCAAGTGGATCTGGGGCCAACGTCCTGACTTTC
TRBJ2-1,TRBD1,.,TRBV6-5,CASSPGQGYNEQFF,TGTGCCAGCAGTCCGGGACAGGGTTACAATGAGCAGTTCTTC
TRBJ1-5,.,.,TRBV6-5,CASSYSTGTNQPQHF,TGTGCCAGCAGTTACTCGACAGGTACTAATCAGCCCCAGCATTTT
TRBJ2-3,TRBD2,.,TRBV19,CASSAQGLAATDTQYF,TGTGCCAGTAGTGCACAGGGACTAGCGGCCACAGATACGCAGTATTTT
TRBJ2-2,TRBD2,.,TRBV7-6,CASSRLAGFSGELFF,TGTGCCAGCAGCCGACTAGCGGGTTTCTCCGGGGAGCTGTTTTTT
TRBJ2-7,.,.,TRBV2,CASSENRYEQYF,TGTGCCAGCAGTGAAAACCGATACGAGCAGTACTTC
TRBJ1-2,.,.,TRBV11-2,CASRRDYGYTF,TGTGCCAGCAGGAGGGACTATGGCTACACCTTC
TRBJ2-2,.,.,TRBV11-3,CASSQRGNTGELFF,TGTGCCAGCAGCCAGAGGGGAAACACCGGGGAGCTGTTTTTT
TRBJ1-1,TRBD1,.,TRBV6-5,CASSLGTGVSTEAFF,TGTGCCAGCAGTTTAGGGACAGGGGTGTCCACTGAAGCTTTCTTT
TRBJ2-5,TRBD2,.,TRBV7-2,CASSPLAGGLRETQYF,TGTGCCAGCAGTCCCTTAGCGGGGGGGCTCCGAGAGACCCAGTACTTC
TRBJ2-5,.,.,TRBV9,CASSHSDGRGETQYF,TGTGCCAGCAGCCACTCGGACGGTCGAGGGGAGACCCAGTACTTC